This note documents a single T cell receptor beta chain sequence. Unmatched junction bases numbered 6, after V lost 5 bases and J lost 10 bases. Germline CDR1 is SGHVT and CDR2 is SQSDAQ. The CDR3 runs to 12 residues. This entry belongs to a study of T cell responses to AZD1222 COVID-19 vaccine. Profiled with immunoSEQ multiplex PCR; TCRdb holds only in-frame clones, not every one. This sample carries over 120,000 clones, roughly nine tenths of them seen once, and the ten largest clones take around 3.6%. The origin of this receptor is an adult in good health. The rearrangement links TRBV7-4 to TRBJ2-7, with 9 nucleotides matching TRBD1. The sequencing used peripheral blood, collected on day 0 of AZD1222 vaccination. The CDR3 sequence: CASSLRDRVQYF. The DNA of the CDR3 is TGTGCCAGCAGCCTCCGGGACAGGGTCCAGTACTTC.